This T cell receptor beta chain derives from a study of regulatory T cells in long-lasting Graves disease. Time point defined: persistent/refractory GD, antithyroid drugs over 5 years with positive TRAb. PBMC RNA was the source of the TCR library. Patients all came to the study from an endocrinology department in Xi'an, China. Construction of the TCR beta libraries employed iRepertoire HTBI primers in conjunction with Arm-PCR of CDR3 regions. Each CDR3 protein is one row after TCRdb ran MiXCR on the multiplex PCR reads. This sample has approximately 360,000 distinct CDR3 sequences, with 23% found just once. The sample consisted of peripheral blood mononuclear cells (PBMCs), taken when the disease was refractory, from a patient treated with antithyroid drugs. The sequence was collected from a woman in her thirties or forties with Graves disease.

The CDR3 DNA is TGTGCCAGCAGTGAATCCGCTTGGACAGGGCTGACCGGGGAGCTGTTTTTT. The encoded protein is CASSESAWTGLTGELFF. The genes are TRBV25-1 and TRBJ2-2; 8 bases fit TRBD1. Looked up from germline, CDR1 is MGHDK and CDR2 is SYGVNS. The CDR3 contains 17 residues. With V trimmed by 1 base and J by 5 bases, 9 bases remained unmatched.